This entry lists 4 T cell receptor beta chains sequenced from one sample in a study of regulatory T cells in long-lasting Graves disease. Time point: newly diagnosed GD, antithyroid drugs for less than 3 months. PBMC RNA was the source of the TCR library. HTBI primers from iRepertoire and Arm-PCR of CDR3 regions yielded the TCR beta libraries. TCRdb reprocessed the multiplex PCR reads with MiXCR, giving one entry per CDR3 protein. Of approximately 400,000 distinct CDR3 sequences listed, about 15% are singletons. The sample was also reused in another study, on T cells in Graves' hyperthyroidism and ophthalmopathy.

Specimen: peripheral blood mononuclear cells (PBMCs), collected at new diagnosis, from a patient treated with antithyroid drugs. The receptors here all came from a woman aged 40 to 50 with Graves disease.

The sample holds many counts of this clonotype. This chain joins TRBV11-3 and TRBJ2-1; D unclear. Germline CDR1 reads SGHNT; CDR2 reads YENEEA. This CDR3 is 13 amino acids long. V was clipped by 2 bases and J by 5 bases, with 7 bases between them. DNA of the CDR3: TGTGCCAGCAGCTTACCGGCGGACAATGAGCAGTTCTTC. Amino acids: CASSLPADNEQFF. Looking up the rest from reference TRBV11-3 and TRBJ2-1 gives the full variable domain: EAGVVQSPRYKIIEKKQPVAFWCNPISGHNTLYWYLQNLGQGPELLIRYENEEAVDDSQLPKDRFSAERLKGVDSTLKIQPAELGDSAVYLCASSLPADNEQFFGPGTRLTVL.

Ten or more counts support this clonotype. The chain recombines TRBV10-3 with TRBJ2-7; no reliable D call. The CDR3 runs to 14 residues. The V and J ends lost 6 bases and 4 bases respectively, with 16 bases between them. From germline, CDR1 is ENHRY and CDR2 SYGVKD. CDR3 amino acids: CAISSSDGRYEQYF. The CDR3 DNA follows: TGTGCCATCAGCTCGTCTGACGGGCGGTACGAGCAGTACTTC.

CDR3 nucleotide sequence: TGTGCCAGTAGTGAGGCCCCAGGTTACGAGCAGTACTTC. This codes for CASSEAPGYEQYF. The chain joins TRBV19 to TRBJ2-7; the D is unclear. Trimming took 5 bases from V and 4 from J, leaving 12 bases between them. CDR3 length equals 13 residues. Germline loops: CDR1 LNHDA, CDR2 SQIVND (reference sequence).

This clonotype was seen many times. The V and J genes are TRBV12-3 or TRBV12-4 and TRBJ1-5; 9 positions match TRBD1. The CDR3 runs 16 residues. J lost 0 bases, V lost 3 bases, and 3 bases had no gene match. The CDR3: CASSLGQGYSNQPQHF. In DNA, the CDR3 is TGTGCCAGCAGTTTGGGACAGGGATATAGCAATCAGCCCCAGCATTTT.